This T cell receptor (beta chain) stems from a study of T cells in Graves' hyperthyroidism and ophthalmopathy. Looking at the study overall: Before treatment of any kind, peripheral blood was taken at initial diagnosis.

The CDR3 length is 14 residues. V gave up 0 bases and J gave up 5 bases; unmatched junction bases: 5. Germline loops: CDR1 DFQATT, CDR2 SNEGSKA (reference sequence). Findings of the study overall: Blood also contained most expanded thyroid clonotypes above 0.001. Stable hyperthyroidism was separated from ophthalmopathy by a model based on 13 V-J features.

This clonotype was seen ten or more times. Its antigen is currently unknown. Diagnosis rested on symptoms, serum thyroxine and TRAb, thyroid ultrasound, and orbital computed tomography. RNA transcripts yielded amplified TCR beta CDR3 regions. RT-PCR in the first round (using the HTBI primer set) targeted the TCR CDR3. TCRdb used MiXCR to reprocess the multiplex PCR reads, holding one entry per CDR3 protein. The sample yields 500,000 to 750,000 distinct CDR3 sequences, about a sixth seen once. The sequence came from a woman in her thirties with Graves' hyperthyroidism. The chain is built from TRBV20-1 and TRBJ2-7; TRBD1 aligns across 9 bases. Sequencing was performed on blood. The CDR3 nucleotides read TGCAGTGCTAGAGAATGGGACAGGGAGAACGAGCAGTACTTC. Its translation is CSAREWDRENEQYF.